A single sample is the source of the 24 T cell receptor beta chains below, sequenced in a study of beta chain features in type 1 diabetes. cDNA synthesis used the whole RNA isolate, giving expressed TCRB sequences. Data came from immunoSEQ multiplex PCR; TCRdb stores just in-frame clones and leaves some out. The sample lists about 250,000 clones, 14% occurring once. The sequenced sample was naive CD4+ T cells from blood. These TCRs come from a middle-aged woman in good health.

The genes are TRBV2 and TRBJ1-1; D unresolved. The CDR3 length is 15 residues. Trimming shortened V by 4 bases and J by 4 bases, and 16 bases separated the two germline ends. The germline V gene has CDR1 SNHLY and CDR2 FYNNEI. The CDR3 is CASSGYEGRSTEAFF. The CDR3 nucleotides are TGTGCCAGCAGTGGATATGAGGGTAGGAGCACTGAAGCTTTCTTT.

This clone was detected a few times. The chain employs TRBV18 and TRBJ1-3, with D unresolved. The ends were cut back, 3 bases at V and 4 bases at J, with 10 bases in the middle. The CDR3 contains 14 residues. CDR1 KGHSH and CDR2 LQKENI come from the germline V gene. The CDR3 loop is CASSPGERGNTIYF. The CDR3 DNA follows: TGTGCCAGCTCACCTGGAGAACGGGGAAACACCATATATTTT.

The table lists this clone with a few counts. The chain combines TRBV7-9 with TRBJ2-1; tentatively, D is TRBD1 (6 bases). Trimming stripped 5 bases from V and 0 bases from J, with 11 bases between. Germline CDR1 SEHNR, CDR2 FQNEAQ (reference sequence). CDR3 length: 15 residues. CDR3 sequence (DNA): TGTGCCAGCAGCCAGACAGGCAGCTCCTACAATGAGCAGTTCTTC. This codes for CASSQTGSSYNEQFF.

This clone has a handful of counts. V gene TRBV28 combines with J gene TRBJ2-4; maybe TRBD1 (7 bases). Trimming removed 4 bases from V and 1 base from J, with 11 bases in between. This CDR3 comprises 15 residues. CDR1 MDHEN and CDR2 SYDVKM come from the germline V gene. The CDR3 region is CASSSSGGAKNIQYF. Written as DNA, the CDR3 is TGTGCCAGCAGTTCCTCAGGGGGGGCCAAAAACATTCAGTACTTC.

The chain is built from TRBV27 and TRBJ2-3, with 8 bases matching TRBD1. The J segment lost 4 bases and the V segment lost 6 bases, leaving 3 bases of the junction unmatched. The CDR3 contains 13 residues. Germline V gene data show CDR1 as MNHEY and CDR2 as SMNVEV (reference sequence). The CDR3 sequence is CASRLQGADTQYF. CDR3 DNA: TGTGCCAGCAGATTACAGGGGGCAGATACGCAGTATTTT.

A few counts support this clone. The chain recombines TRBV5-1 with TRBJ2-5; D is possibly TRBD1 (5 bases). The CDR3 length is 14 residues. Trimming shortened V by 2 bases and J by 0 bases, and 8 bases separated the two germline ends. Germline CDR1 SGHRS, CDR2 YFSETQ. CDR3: CASSFPGYQETQYF. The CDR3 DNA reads TGCGCCAGCAGCTTCCCAGGGTACCAAGAGACCCAGTACTTC. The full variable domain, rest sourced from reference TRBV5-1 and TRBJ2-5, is KAGVTQTPRYLIKTRGQQVTLSCSPISGHRSVSWYQQTPGQGLQFLFEYFSETQRNKGNFPGRFSGRQFSNSRSEMNVSTLELGDSALYLCASSFPGYQETQYFGPGTRLLVL.

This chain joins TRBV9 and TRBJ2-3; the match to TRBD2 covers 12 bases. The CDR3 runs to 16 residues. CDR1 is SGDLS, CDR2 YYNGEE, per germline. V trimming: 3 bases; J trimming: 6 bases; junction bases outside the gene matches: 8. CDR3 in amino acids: CASSAGLAGSQDTQYF. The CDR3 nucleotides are TGTGCCAGCAGCGCAGGACTAGCGGGGTCCCAGGATACGCAGTATTTT.

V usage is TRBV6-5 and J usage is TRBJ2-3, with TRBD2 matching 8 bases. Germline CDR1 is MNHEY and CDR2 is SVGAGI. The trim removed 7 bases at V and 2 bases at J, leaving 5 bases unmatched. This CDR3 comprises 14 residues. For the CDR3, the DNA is TGTGCCAGCACACCGGGACTAGTCACAGATACGCAGTATTTT. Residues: CASTPGLVTDTQYF.

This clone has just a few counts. Here the CDR3 reads CASSSYNQPQHF. DNA for the CDR3: TGTGCCAGCAGCTCGTACAATCAGCCCCAGCATTTT. The V gene is TRBV7-2, the J gene TRBJ1-5; no clear D. Germline V gives CDR1 SGHTA, CDR2 FQGNSA. The CDR3 has 12 residues. V was cut by 4 bases and J by 3 bases, with 4 bases left in between.

The CDR3 nucleotides read TGTGCCAGCAGCTTATGGCTAGCGGGGGATAGTGAGCAGTTCTTC. Residues: CASSLWLAGDSEQFF. This chain links TRBV11-2 with TRBJ2-1; 10 nucleotides line up with TRBD2. The CDR3 is 15 residues long. V lost 2 bases to trimming and J lost 9 bases; unmatched junction nucleotides: 7. CDR1 and CDR2 (germline): SGHAT, FQNNGV. Filled out from reference TRBV11-2 and TRBJ2-1, the complete variable domain reads EAGVAQSPRYKIIEKRQSVAFWCNPISGHATLYWYQQILGQGPKLLIQFQNNGVVDDSQLPKDRFSAERLKGVDSTLKIQPAKLEDSAVYLCASSLWLAGDSEQFFGPGTRLTVL.

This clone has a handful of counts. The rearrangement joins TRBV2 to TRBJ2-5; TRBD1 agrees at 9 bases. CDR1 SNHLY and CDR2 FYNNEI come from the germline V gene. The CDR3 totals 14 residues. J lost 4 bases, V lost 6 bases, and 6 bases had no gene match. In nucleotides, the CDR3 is TGTGCCAGCAGGGGACAGGGAGGCGCAGAGACCCAGTACTTC. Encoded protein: CASRGQGGAETQYF.

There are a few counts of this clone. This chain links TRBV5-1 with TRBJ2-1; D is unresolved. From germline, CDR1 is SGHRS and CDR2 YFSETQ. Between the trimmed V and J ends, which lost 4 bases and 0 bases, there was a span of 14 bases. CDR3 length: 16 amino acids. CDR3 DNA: TGCGCCAGCAGCAGTATATCTGTGAGCTCCTACAATGAGCAGTTCTTC. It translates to CASSSISVSSYNEQFF. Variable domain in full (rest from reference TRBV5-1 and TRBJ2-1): KAGVTQTPRYLIKTRGQQVTLSCSPISGHRSVSWYQQTPGQGLQFLFEYFSETQRNKGNFPGRFSGRQFSNSRSEMNVSTLELGDSALYLCASSSISVSSYNEQFFGPGTRLTVL.

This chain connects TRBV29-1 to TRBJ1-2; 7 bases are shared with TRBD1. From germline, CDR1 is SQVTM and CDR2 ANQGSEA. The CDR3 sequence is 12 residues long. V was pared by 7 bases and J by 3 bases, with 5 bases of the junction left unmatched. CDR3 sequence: CSGGQVDYGYTF. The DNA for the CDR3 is TGCAGCGGCGGACAGGTGGACTATGGCTACACCTTC.

The CDR3 bases are TGCGCCAGCAGCTTGGCTATGGCTAGCGGGGGACCCCAAGAGACCCAGTACTTC. This translates into CASSLAMASGGPQETQYF. The rearrangement links TRBV5-1 to TRBJ2-5; 10 bases are shared with TRBD2. The CDR3 spans 18 residues. Trimming took 0 bases from V and 1 from J; bases not matched to a gene: 9. CDR1 SGHRS and CDR2 YFSETQ come from the germline V gene.

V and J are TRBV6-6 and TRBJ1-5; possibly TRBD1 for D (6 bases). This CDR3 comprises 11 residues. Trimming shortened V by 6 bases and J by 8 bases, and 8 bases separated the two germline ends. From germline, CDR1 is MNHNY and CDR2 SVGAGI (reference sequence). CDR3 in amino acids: CASRNREPQHF. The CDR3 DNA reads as TGTGCCAGCAGGAACAGGGAGCCCCAGCATTTT.

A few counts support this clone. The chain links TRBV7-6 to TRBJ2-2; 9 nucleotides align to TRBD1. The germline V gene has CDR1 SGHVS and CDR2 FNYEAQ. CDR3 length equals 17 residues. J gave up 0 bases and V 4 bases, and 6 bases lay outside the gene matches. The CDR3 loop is CASSSTRQGANTGELFF. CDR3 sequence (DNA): TGTGCCAGCAGCTCCACTCGACAGGGGGCGAACACCGGGGAGCTGTTTTTT.

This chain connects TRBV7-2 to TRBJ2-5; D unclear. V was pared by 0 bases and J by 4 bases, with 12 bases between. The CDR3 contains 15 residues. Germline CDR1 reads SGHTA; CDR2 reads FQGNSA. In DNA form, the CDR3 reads TGTGCCAGCAGCTTAGCGCTTGGAGCTGGAGAGACCCAGTACTTC. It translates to CASSLALGAGETQYF.

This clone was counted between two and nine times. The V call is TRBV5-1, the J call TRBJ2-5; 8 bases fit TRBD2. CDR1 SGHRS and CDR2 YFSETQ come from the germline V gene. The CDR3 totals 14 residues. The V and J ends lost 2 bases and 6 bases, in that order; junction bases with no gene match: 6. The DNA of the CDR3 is TGCGCCAGCAGCTTTGAGCGGGGGATAAAGACCCAGTACTTC. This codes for CASSFERGIKTQYF. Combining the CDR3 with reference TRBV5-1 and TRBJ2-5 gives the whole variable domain KAGVTQTPRYLIKTRGQQVTLSCSPISGHRSVSWYQQTPGQGLQFLFEYFSETQRNKGNFPGRFSGRQFSNSRSEMNVSTLELGDSALYLCASSFERGIKTQYFGPGTRLLVL.

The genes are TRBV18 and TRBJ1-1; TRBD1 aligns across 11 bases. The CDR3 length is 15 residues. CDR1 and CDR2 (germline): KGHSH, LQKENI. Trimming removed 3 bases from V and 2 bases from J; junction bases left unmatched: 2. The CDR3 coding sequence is TGTGCCAGCTCACCCGGACAGGGGGCAAACACTGAAGCTTTCTTT. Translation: CASSPGQGANTEAFF.

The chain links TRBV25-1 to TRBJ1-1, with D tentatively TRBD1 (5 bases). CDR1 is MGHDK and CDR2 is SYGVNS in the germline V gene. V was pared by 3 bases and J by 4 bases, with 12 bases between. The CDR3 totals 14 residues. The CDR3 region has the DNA TGTGCCAGCAGTGACAGGGTTTCGGGCACTGAAGCTTTCTTT. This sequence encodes CASSDRVSGTEAFF.

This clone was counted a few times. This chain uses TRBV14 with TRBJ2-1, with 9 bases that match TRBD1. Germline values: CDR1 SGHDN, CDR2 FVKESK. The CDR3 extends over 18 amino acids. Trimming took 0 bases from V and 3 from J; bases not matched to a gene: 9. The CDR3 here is CASSQDRSGQGRYNEQFF. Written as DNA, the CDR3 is TGTGCCAGCAGCCAAGATCGTTCGGGACAGGGTCGCTACAATGAGCAGTTCTTC.

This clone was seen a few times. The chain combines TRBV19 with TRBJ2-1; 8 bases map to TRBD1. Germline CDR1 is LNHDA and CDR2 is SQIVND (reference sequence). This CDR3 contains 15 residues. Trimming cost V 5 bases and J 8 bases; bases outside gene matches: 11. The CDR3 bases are TGTGCCAGTAGTCGCCAAGGACAGGGCCTGGATGAGCAGTTCTTC. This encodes CASSRQGQGLDEQFF.

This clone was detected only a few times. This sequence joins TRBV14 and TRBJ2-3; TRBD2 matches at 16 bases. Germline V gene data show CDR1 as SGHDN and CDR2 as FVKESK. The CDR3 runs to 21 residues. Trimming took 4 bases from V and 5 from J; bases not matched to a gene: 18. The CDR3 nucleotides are TGTGCCAGCAGCCCGTTGCCGGGACTAGCGGGGGGGCCGTTCATGGAAGATACGCAGTATTTT. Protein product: CASSPLPGLAGGPFMEDTQYF. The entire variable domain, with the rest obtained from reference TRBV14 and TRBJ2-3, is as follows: EAGVTQFPSHSVIEKGQTVTLRCDPISGHDNLYWYRRVMGKEIKFLLHFVKESKQDESGMPNNRFLAERTGGTYSTLKVQPAELEDSGVYFCASSPLPGLAGGPFMEDTQYFGPGTRLTVL.

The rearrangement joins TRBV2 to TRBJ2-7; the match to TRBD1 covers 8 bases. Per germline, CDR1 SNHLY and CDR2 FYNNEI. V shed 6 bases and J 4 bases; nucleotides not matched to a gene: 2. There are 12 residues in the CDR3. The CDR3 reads CASRDRDYEQYF. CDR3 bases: TGTGCCAGCAGGGACAGGGATTACGAGCAGTACTTC.